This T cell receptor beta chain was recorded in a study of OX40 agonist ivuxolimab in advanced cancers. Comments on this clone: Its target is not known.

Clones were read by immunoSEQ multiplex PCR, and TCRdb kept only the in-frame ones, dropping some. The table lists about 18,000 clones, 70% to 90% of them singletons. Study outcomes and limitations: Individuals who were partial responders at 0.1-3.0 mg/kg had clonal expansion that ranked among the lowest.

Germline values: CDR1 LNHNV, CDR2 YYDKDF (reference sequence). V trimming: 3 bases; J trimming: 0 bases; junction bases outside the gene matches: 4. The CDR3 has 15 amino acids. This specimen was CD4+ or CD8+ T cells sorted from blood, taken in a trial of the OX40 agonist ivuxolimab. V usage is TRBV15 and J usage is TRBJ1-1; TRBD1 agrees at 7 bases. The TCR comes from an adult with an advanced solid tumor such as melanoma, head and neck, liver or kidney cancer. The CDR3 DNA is TGTGCCACCAGCAGCCCAGGACAGGTGAACACTGAAGCTTTCTTT. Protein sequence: CATSSPGQVNTEAFF. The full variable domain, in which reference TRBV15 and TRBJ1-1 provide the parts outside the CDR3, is DAMVIQNPRYQVTQFGKPVTLSCSQTLNHNVMYWYQQKSSQAPKLLFHYYDKDFNNEADTPDNFQSRRPNTSFCFLDIRSPGLGDTAMYLCATSSPGQVNTEAFFGQGTRLTVV.